The source of this TCR beta chain is a study of T cells after posttransplantation cyclophosphamide listed by TCRdb under 2016. As for the study more broadly: T cell repertoire reconstitution was tracked by TRB sequencing after myeloablative bone marrow transplantation in which posttransplantation cyclophosphamide was used as GVHD prophylaxis. TRA and TRB clonality were tightly correlated in several samples, so subsequent TCR analyses focused on TRB only. Blood from every one of the roughly 33 PTCy patients who had 1-year posttransplant specimens underwent TRB sequencing. Up to 3 additional blood samples from 2 to 5.2 years after transplant were also TRB-sequenced in 3 patients, as was pretransplant blood from a handful of patients. Antigen receptor sequencing covered samples from a few dozen PTCy-treated patients and some 15 of their related bone marrow donors. Public TRB sequences were queried against a database of over 3,500 sequences associated with responses to pathogens, tumor antigens, self-antigens and alloantigens. Results and caveats for the whole study, not just this receptor: The TRB repertoires of T cells infiltrating skin or GI tract showed only limited overlap with the TRB repertoires of T cells in blood. Donor-recipient similarity was low at 1-2 months but increased during the first year, and donor CD8+ memory clones often dominated later blood repertoires. Across some 45 patients, TRB clonality was highly associated with recipient CMV seropositivity and CMV reactivation, and PTCy diversity was similar to diversity in CNI/methotrexate controls.

On the day of marrow donation, related bone marrow donors gave peripheral blood samples. Peripheral blood and bone marrow mononuclear cells were isolated by Ficoll-Hypaque density centrifugation and were cryopreserved. TRB sequencing used genomic DNA with the immunoSEQ assay at survey resolution or the hsTCRB kit. The original pipeline was this. The immunoSEQ software handled initial read processing, and the LymphoSeq R package was used for repertoire analyses. Clonality was computed as 1 minus normalized Shannon entropy; Gini coefficient was also calculated for each TRB dataset. To infer phenotypes in unsorted samples, TRB sequences from sorted subsets of the recipient or donor were mapped onto the unsorted samples of the same recipient. TCRdb mirrors the immuneACCESS table, restricted to in-frame sequences. Some clones are absent from its copies; in checked studies, under half trace to an unresolved V gene, and the reason for the others is unknown. That table is the source of V, J and clone size, and D and trimming were worked out from the DNA. The table gives around 28,000 clones for this sample, with none occurring only once. Together, the top ten hold 2.7% of the sample.

V and J are truncated by 8 bases and 10 bases respectively, leaving an intervening sequence of 11 bases. The CDR3 contains 10 residues, cysteine and phenylalanine counted. Of all the DNA, just the CDR3 is kept, 30 bases in frame from base 1. The germline V gene encodes CDR1 MNHNS and CDR2 SASEGT. This clone has a count of ten or more. Its antigen remains undetermined. Base qualities are not provided; no much larger clone lies one nucleotide away. The clonotype was recovered from a woman aged 55-69 years in good health, CMV-negative, and a related stem cell transplant donor. Source material: PBMCs. The chain couples TRBV6-1 to TRBJ1-1; the D gene cannot be named for sure. The DNA is as follows: TGTGCCAGCCAATGGCAAGGAGCTTTCTTT. This translates into CASQWQGAFF.